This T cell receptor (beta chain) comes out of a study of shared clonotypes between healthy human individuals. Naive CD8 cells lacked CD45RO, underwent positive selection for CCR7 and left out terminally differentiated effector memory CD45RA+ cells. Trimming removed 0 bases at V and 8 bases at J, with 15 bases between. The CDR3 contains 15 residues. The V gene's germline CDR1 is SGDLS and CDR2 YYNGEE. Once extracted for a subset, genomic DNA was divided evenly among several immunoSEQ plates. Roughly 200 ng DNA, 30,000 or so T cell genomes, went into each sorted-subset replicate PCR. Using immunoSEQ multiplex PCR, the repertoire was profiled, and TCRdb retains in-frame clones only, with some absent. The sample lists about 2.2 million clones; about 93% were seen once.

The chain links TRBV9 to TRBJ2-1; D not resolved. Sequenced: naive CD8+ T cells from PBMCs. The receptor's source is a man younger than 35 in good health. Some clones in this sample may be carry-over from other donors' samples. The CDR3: CASSVGGAPKDEQFF. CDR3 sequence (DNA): TGTGCCAGCAGCGTAGGAGGCGCCCCGAAAGATGAGCAGTTCTTC. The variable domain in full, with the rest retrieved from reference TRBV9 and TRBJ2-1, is DSGVTQTPKHLITATGQRVTLRCSPRSGDLSVYWYQQSLDQGLQFLIQYYNGEERAKGNILERFSAQQFPDLHSELNLSSLELGDSALYFCASSVGGAPKDEQFFGPGTRLTVL.